These 7 T cell receptor beta chains originate from one sample sequenced in a study of T cells after somatic rescue of genetic block. Profiled with immunoSEQ multiplex PCR; TCRdb holds only in-frame clones, not every one. The table shows 67,000 or so clones, with under 95% occurring only once. Specimen: peripheral blood mononuclear cells (PBMCs). The receptors were gathered from a young man.

The J gene is TRBJ2-5, the V gene TRBV18; 9 bases match TRBD1. CDR3 length equals 15 residues. Germline assignment: CDR1 KGHSH and CDR2 LQKENI. Germline trimming cut 2 bases from V and 6 bases from J; bases unmatched to any gene: 7. In DNA, the CDR3 is TGTGCCAGCTCACCATCAGGACAGGGGATAAAGACCCAGTACTTC. It codes for CASSPSGQGIKTQYF.

The chain couples TRBV16 to TRBJ1-5; 9 nucleotides align to TRBD1. CDR1 KGHSY and CDR2 FQNENV come from the germline V gene. The CDR3 length is 14 residues. V shed 8 bases and J 4 bases; nucleotides not matched to a gene: 6. CDR3 coding DNA: TGTGCCAGCCGGGGGACAGGGACAAATCAGCCCCAGCATTTT. Amino acids: CASRGTGTNQPQHF. The full variable domain, with the rest looked up from reference TRBV16 and TRBJ1-5, is GEEVAQTPKHLVRGEGQKAKLYCAPIKGHSYVFWYQQVLKNEFKFLISFQNENVFDETGMPKERFSAKCLPNSPCSLEIQATKLEDSAVYFCASRGTGTNQPQHFGDGTRLSIL.

This chain uses TRBV6-5 with TRBJ1-6; TRBD1 might be the D (5 bases). Germline loops: CDR1 MNHEY, CDR2 SVGAGI. The CDR3 runs 12 residues. V was clipped by 7 bases and J by 9 bases, with 10 bases between them. The CDR3 loop is CASTNGGSPLHF. CDR3 nucleotide sequence: TGTGCCAGCACCAATGGGGGTTCACCCCTCCACTTT.

The chain's CDR3 is CASSVAPGLAYEQYF. The CDR3 DNA follows: TGTGCCAGCAGCGTCGCTCCGGGACTAGCCTACGAGCAGTACTTC. V and J are TRBV9 and TRBJ2-7; 8 bases agree with TRBD2. The CDR3 covers 15 residues. Germline assignment: CDR1 SGDLS and CDR2 YYNGEE. With 2 bases clipped from V and 2 bases from J, the junction kept 6 bases outside the gene matches.

The rearrangement uses TRBV19 and TRBJ2-3, with 9 bases lining up with TRBD1. There are 19 residues in the CDR3. The V segment lost 0 bases and the J segment 4 bases; nucleotides outside the gene matches: 14. Per the germline V gene, CDR1 is LNHDA and CDR2 is SQIVND (reference sequence). CDR3 DNA: TGTGCCAGTAGTATAGATGTTCCGCGACAGGGGGGCCGGGCAGATACGCAGTATTTT. Its protein product is CASSIDVPRQGGRADTQYF.

The rearrangement joins TRBV5-1 to TRBJ2-3; 13 bases agree with TRBD2. The CDR3 is 16 amino acids. From germline, CDR1 is SGHRS and CDR2 YFSETQ. After removal of 4 bases from V and 2 bases from J, the junction contained 4 bases not matched to a gene. The CDR3 DNA reads TGCGCCAGCAGCCCCACTAGCGGGGGGGCCACAGATACGCAGTATTTT. Translation gives CASSPTSGGATDTQYF.

This clone was observed a single time. The chain uses TRBV6-6 and TRBJ2-7, with 9 bases fitting TRBD2. This CDR3 comprises 16 residues. Losses at the gene ends were 2 bases for V and 2 bases for J; bases not matched to a gene: 7. CDR1 is MNHNY and CDR2 is SVGAGI in the germline V gene (reference sequence). The DNA of the CDR3 is TGTGCCAGCAGTTACGGGGTAGCGGGGGCCCCCTACGAGCAGTACTTC. This encodes CASSYGVAGAPYEQYF.